These 23 T cell receptor beta chains originate from one sample sequenced in a study of T cells in women clearing cervical HPV infection. Produced via immunoSEQ multiplex PCR; TCRdb's table is partial and in-frame only. The listing contains tens of thousands of clones. The source material was blood buffy coat. All receptors derive from a woman between 18 and 70 years old with a cervical HPV16 infection that either progressed to CIN3+ or cleared (not recorded which).

As for this clone: The read ends 3 residues shy of where the CDR3 ends; the end is completed using the germline J gene. The chain is built from TRBV19 and TRBJ1-2; 10 bases line up with TRBD1. Germline CDR1 LNHDA, CDR2 SQIVND (reference sequence). The V and J ends lost 8 bases and 2 bases, in that order; junction bases with no gene match: 8. The CDR3 sequence is 15 residues long. CDR3 sequence: CASALRDRGNYGYTF. The covered CDR3 bases are TGTGCCAGTGCCTTGAGGGACAGGGGAAACTATGGC.

Regarding this clone: The read ends 3 residues shy of where the CDR3 ends; the end is completed using the germline J gene. The chain couples TRBV6-4 to TRBJ1-2; perhaps TRBD1 as D (5 bases). The CDR3 has 14 residues. V gave up 6 bases and J gave up 2 bases, with 13 bases separating them. Germline CDR1 MRHNA, CDR2 SNTAGT. This chain's CDR3 is CASSLGQENYGYTF. The sequenced part of the CDR3 DNA is TGTGCCAGCAGCTTGGGGCAGGAGAACTATGGC.

Comment on this clone: The CDR3 end lies 3 residues beyond the end of the read and is filled in from the germline J gene. V gene TRBV6-1 combines with J gene TRBJ1-2; no definite D call. This CDR3 contains 13 residues. V was clipped by 2 bases and J by 4 bases, with 8 bases between them. Germline V CDR1 and CDR2: MNHNS, SASEGT. CDR3 in amino acids: CASSEYSGYGYTF. CDR3 DNA, as far as it was read: TGTGCCAGCAGTGAATATAGTGGCTATGGC.

As to this clone: The observed sequence ends 3 residues before the CDR3 terminus, with the missing tail filled in from the germline J gene. The gene calls are TRBV5-1 and TRBJ1-1, with D hard to call. Trimming pared 2 bases from V and 2 bases from J, leaving 10 bases between. CDR3 length: 14 amino acids. Germline V gene sequence: CDR1 SGHRS, CDR2 YFSETQ. CDR3 in amino acids: CASSFSTYNTEAFF. CDR3 DNA, as far as it was read: TGCGCCAGCAGCTTTAGCACATATAACACTGAA.

Worth noting for this clone: The CDR3 extends 3 residues past the end of the read, so its final part is completed from the germline J gene. V gene TRBV7-8 combines with J gene TRBJ2-7; 9 positions agree with TRBD1. CDR1 and CDR2 (germline): SGHVS, FQNEAQ. The CDR3 totals 18 residues. Trimming removed 6 bases from V and 4 bases from J; junction bases left unmatched: 19. Partial CDR3 DNA: TGTGCCAGCAGTTCACGTGACCGACCCGGGACAGGGAGGTACGAG. Translation gives CASSSRDRPGTGRYE. The entire CDR3 is CASSSRDRPGTGRYEQYF.

As for this clone: Read coverage stops 3 residues before the CDR3 terminus; the germline J gene supplies the remainder. This chain links TRBV5-1 with TRBJ1-2; D possibly corresponds to TRBD1 (6 bases). The CDR3 sequence is 15 residues long. CDR1 SGHRS and CDR2 YFSETQ come from the germline V gene. The V end was cut by 2 bases, the J end by 3 bases, with 14 bases between. CDR3 residues: CASSLDPGQHYGYTF. Partial CDR3 DNA: TGCGCCAGCAGCTTAGACCCCGGACAGCACTATGGC.

On this clone: The read ends 3 residues early relative to the CDR3; the germline J gene fills the gap. This chain links TRBV28 with TRBJ2-7; 11 bases map to TRBD2. CDR3 length equals 15 residues. Losses at the gene ends were 5 bases for V and 2 bases for J; bases not matched to a gene: 5. CDR1 is MDHEN, CDR2 SYDVKM, per germline. CDR3 protein: CASSVELAGAYEQYF. The covered CDR3 bases are TGTGCCAGCAGTGTTGAACTAGCGGGGGCCTACGAG.

In regard to this clone: The read stops 3 residues short of the end of the CDR3; the missing end is completed from the germline J gene. The chain joins TRBV5-1 to TRBJ1-2, with D possibly matching TRBD1 (6 bases). The CDR3 sequence is 12 residues long. CDR1 is SGHRS, CDR2 YFSETQ, per germline. Incomplete CDR3 DNA: TGCGCCAGCAGCTTGGAACAGGGCGGC. It encodes CASSLEQGG. The CDR3 as a whole reads CASSLEQGGYTF.

Comments on this clone: Read sequence stops 3 residues before the CDR3 end, and the germline J gene provides the missing end. The chain couples TRBV5-1 to TRBJ2-2, with D perhaps matching TRBD1 (6 bases). The CDR3 spans 15 residues. Germline V gene sequence: CDR1 SGHRS, CDR2 YFSETQ. V was trimmed by 4 bases and J by 2 bases, leaving 12 bases between them. The CDR3 sequence: CASSRWTDNTGELFF. The CDR3 DNA, read in part, is TGCGCCAGCAGCAGATGGACAGATAACACCGGGGAG.

In the case of this clone: The CDR3 end lies 3 residues beyond the end of the read and is filled in from the germline J gene. The V call is TRBV19, the J call TRBJ1-2; tentatively, D is TRBD1 (6 bases). The CDR3 has 12 residues. Per the germline V gene, CDR1 is LNHDA and CDR2 is SQIVND (reference sequence). Partial CDR3 DNA: TGTGCCAGTAGTCCAGGGGTGTTGGGC. This translates into CASSPGVLG. The whole CDR3 sequence is CASSPGVLGYTF.

As regards this clone: Read coverage stops 3 residues before the CDR3 terminus; the germline J gene supplies the remainder. J is TRBJ1-2 and V is TRBV4-1; a possible D gene is TRBD1 (6 bases). Per germline, CDR1 MGHRA and CDR2 YSYEKL. The CDR3 has 14 amino acids. The V gene lost 1 base and the J gene lost 7 bases, with 13 bases spanning the gap. CDR3 sequence reads: CASSQGQEFSGYTF. The CDR3 bases that were read are TGCGCCAGCAGCCAAGGACAGGAATTCAGTGGC.

Points on this clone: The CDR3 end lies 3 residues beyond the end of the read and is filled in from the germline J gene. The chain carries TRBV12-3 or TRBV12-4 and TRBJ2-5; no reliable D call. V dropped 2 bases and J dropped 3 bases, with 7 bases sitting between them. The CDR3 sequence is 13 residues long. Incomplete CDR3 DNA: TGTGCCAGCAGTTTACGCGGTAAAGAGACC. Translating gives CASSLRGKET. The whole CDR3 protein reads CASSLRGKETQYF.

With regard to this clone: The read gets to within 3 residues of the CDR3 end, and the germline J gene fills in the rest. This rearrangement joins TRBV29-1 to TRBJ1-2; a weak D match, TRBD1 (6 bases). CDR1 is SQVTM and CDR2 is ANQGSEA in the germline V gene. The CDR3 has 14 residues. Trimming stripped 8 bases from V and 5 bases from J, with 21 bases between. CDR3 sequence reads: CSLTGQSAGYGYTF. The sequenced part of the CDR3 DNA is TGCAGCTTGACTGGACAGTCAGCGGGGTATGGC.

To note about this clone: The CDR3 end falls 3 residues outside the read, so it is completed with the germline J gene. V usage is TRBV5-1 and J usage is TRBJ2-1; tentative D call: TRBD2 (6 bases). V was cut by 1 base and J by 4 bases, with 15 bases left in between. The CDR3 covers 16 residues. Germline CDR1 reads SGHRS; CDR2 reads YFSETQ. The covered CDR3 bases are TGCGCCAGCAGCTTGACGGGGGTGGTGGGTTACAATGAG. Protein product: CASSLTGVVGYNE. The whole CDR3 sequence reads CASSLTGVVGYNEQFF.

Remarks on this clone: The read comes to an end 3 residues before the CDR3 does, leaving the germline J gene to fill in the end. The gene calls are TRBV12-5 and TRBJ2-7; D uncertain. This CDR3 contains 15 residues. Germline values: CDR1 LGHNT, CDR2 FRNRAP. Trimming removed 0 bases from V and 0 bases from J, with 9 bases in between. The CDR3 bases that were read are TGTGCTAGTGGTTTGGTAACAGCCTTCTCCTACGAG. The encoded protein is CASGLVTAFSYE. The entire CDR3 is CASGLVTAFSYEQYF. The full variable domain, with the rest looked up from reference TRBV12-5 and TRBJ2-7, is DARVTQTPRHKVTEMGQEVTMRCQPILGHNTVFWYRQTMMQGLELLAYFRNRAPLDDSGMPKDRFSAEMPDATLATLKIQPSEPRDSAVYFCASGLVTAFSYEQYFGPGTRLTVT.

This chain's CDR3 is CSVELSDRGPEAFF. The sequenced part of the CDR3 DNA is TGCAGCGTTGAACTTAGTGACAGGGGGCCTGAA. The chain is built from TRBV29-1 and TRBJ1-1; TRBD1 matches 10 bases. The read ends 3 residues early relative to the CDR3; the germline J gene fills the gap. The CDR3 loop spans 14 amino acids. Unmatched junction bases numbered 6, after V lost 2 bases and J lost 6 bases. Germline CDR1 SQVTM, CDR2 ANQGSEA.

Comment on this clone: The read ends 3 residues shy of where the CDR3 ends; the end is completed using the germline J gene. The V call is TRBV19, the J call TRBJ1-2; tentatively, D is TRBD1 (5 bases). Germline lookup yields CDR1 LNHDA and CDR2 SQIVND (reference sequence). CDR3 length: 13 amino acids. Incomplete CDR3 DNA: TGTGCCAGTAGTGGCCCAGCCAGGGAGAGC. This translates into CASSGPARES. The whole CDR3 protein reads CASSGPARESYTF.

Points on this clone: The read comes to an end 3 residues before the CDR3 does, leaving the germline J gene to fill in the end. The chain uses TRBV7-2 and TRBJ1-3, with a tentative D call TRBD1 (5 bases). In germline, CDR1 is SGHTA, CDR2 FQGNSA. Trimming cost V 5 bases and J 1 base, with 12 bases left between them. The CDR3 extends over 15 amino acids. The CDR3 is CASSTTAQSGNTIYF. The sequenced part of the CDR3 DNA is TGTGCCAGCAGCACGACAGCTCAATCTGGAAACACC.

Comments on this clone: From the germline J gene comes the end of the CDR3, since the read stops 3 residues before it. V is TRBV5-5 and J is TRBJ1-4; D possibly corresponds to TRBD1 (6 bases). Trimming pared 4 bases from V and 10 bases from J, leaving 17 bases between. This CDR3 has 14 amino acids. In germline, CDR1 is SGHKS, CDR2 YYEKEE (reference sequence). CDR3 bases read: TGTGCCAGCAGCCCCTCGGGGGCGGGGGGAAAA. Protein product: CASSPSGAGGK. The entire CDR3 protein reads CASSPSGAGGKLFF. Drawing the rest from reference TRBV5-5 and TRBJ1-4, the complete variable domain is DAGVTQSPTHLIKTRGQQVTLRCSPISGHKSVSWYQQVLGQGPQFIFQYYEKEERGRGNFPDRFSARQFPNYSSELNVNALLLGDSALYLCASSPSGAGGKLFFGSGTQLSVL.

Remarks on this clone: The read terminates 3 residues ahead of where the CDR3 ends, so the germline J gene completes it. The rearrangement links TRBV5-4 to TRBJ2-3; 7 bases agree with TRBD2. Trimming took 4 bases from V and 0 from J; bases not matched to a gene: 5. Germline V gives CDR1 SGHNT, CDR2 YYREEE (reference sequence). The CDR3 extends over 15 amino acids. The covered CDR3 bases are TGTGCCAGCAGCCCCCGACTAGCTAGCACAGATACG. Translation: CASSPRLASTDT. The whole CDR3 region reads CASSPRLASTDTQYF.

Concerning this clone: The read ends 3 residues early relative to the CDR3; the germline J gene fills the gap. This chain links TRBV11-2 with TRBJ2-2; 7 nucleotides line up with TRBD1. This CDR3 has 15 amino acids. V shed 4 bases and J 1 base; nucleotides not matched to a gene: 3. Germline V gene data show CDR1 as SGHAT and CDR2 as FQNNGV. CDR3 loop: CASSSRDRNTGELFF. The covered CDR3 bases are TGTGCCAGCAGCTCCCGGGACAGGAACACCGGGGAG.

Points on this clone: The sequenced fragment ends 3 residues before the CDR3 boundary, so the rest is inferred from the germline J gene. The V call is TRBV7-3, the J call TRBJ2-5, with TRBD1 as a possible D gene (7 bases). The germline V gene has CDR1 SGHTA and CDR2 FQGTGA. V was cut by 4 bases and J by 4 bases, with 13 bases left in between. The CDR3 has 14 residues. CDR3 amino acids: CASSSQGGRETQYF. CDR3 DNA (partial): TGTGCCAGCAGCTCTCAGGGGGGCCGAGAGACC.

Turning to this clone: The observed sequence ends 3 residues before the CDR3 terminus, with the missing tail filled in from the germline J gene. The V gene is TRBV19, the J gene TRBJ1-1; possibly TRBD1 for D (6 bases). V was clipped by 5 bases and J by 1 base, with 8 bases between them. The CDR3 contains 13 residues. The V gene's germline CDR1 is LNHDA and CDR2 SQIVND (reference sequence). Here the CDR3 reads CASSQGRNTEAFF. CDR3 DNA (partial): TGTGCCAGTAGTCAGGGGCGGAACACTGAA.